The 6 T cell receptor beta chains in this list originate from one sample, sequenced in a study of Ad26.COV2.S vaccination and SARS-CoV-2 variants. The treatment is: some 20 received Ad26.COV2.S at low or high dose, single or two shots; about 5 received placebo; per-sample allocation not given. Specimen acquisition occurred on day 63 following the initial vaccine or placebo injection. Sequenced by immunoSEQ multiplex PCR; TCRdb stores in-frame clones only, minus some. There are some 500,000 clones in the sample; about 88% occur only once, and over 2% lies in the top ten. This material consisted of peripheral blood, taken in a trial of Ad26.COV2.S vaccine versus placebo. These receptors all come from a person between 18 and 65 years old who received the Ad26.COV2.S COVID-19 vaccine or a placebo.

The chain has TRBV6-5 and TRBJ2-7; 11 nucleotides agree with TRBD2. The CDR3 consists of 14 residues. Germline CDR1 and CDR2: MNHEY and SVGAGI. With V trimmed by 5 bases and J by 6 bases, 6 bases remained unmatched. The CDR3 loop reads CASSPQTSGVEQYV. The CDR3 bases are TGTGCCAGCAGTCCTCAGACTAGCGGGGTCGAGCAGTACGTC.

The chain uses TRBV11-3 and TRBJ2-1; 7 bases are a match to TRBD2. This CDR3 spans 16 amino acids. With 5 bases clipped from V and 7 bases from J, the junction kept 14 bases outside the gene matches. Germline CDR1 SGHNT, CDR2 YENEEA. CDR3 loop: CASSMLGLVRVNEQFF. CDR3 nucleotide sequence: TGTGCCAGCAGCATGCTCGGACTAGTACGGGTTAATGAGCAGTTCTTC.

The genes are TRBV25-1 and TRBJ2-2, with 7 bases lining up with TRBD1. V was clipped by 4 bases and J by 5 bases; unmatched bases: 4. CDR3 length: 14 amino acids. Germline V gene sequence: CDR1 MGHDK, CDR2 SYGVNS. The CDR3 spells CASSVPGGTGELFF. CDR3 sequence (DNA): TGTGCCAGCAGTGTACCAGGGGGAACCGGGGAGCTGTTTTTT.

The V and J genes are TRBV2 and TRBJ2-2; D tentatively fits TRBD1 or TRBD2 (5 bases each). CDR3 length equals 12 residues. V gave up 4 bases and J gave up 11 bases, with 11 bases separating them. The germline CDR1 and CDR2 sequences are SNHLY and FYNNEI. The CDR3 DNA is TGTGCCAGCAGTGGGGGGAGTGATGAGCTGTTTTTT. This gives the protein CASSGGSDELFF. Variable domain in full (rest from reference TRBV2 and TRBJ2-2): EPEVTQTPSHQVTQMGQEVILRCVPISNHLYFYWYRQILGQKVEFLVSFYNNEISEKSEIFDDQFSVERPDGSNFTLKIRSTKLEDSAMYFCASSGGSDELFFGEGSRLTVL.

The chain joins TRBV7-2 to TRBJ2-5; 9 bases match TRBD1. The germline V gene encodes CDR1 SGHTA and CDR2 FQGNSA. The CDR3 has 15 amino acids. V was clipped by 2 bases and J by 3 bases; unmatched bases: 4. The DNA of the CDR3 is TGTGCCAGCAGCTTACACAGGGGGCTAGAAGAGACCCAGTACTTC. It is translated as CASSLHRGLEETQYF.

Only a few counts were recorded for this clone. The chain employs TRBV2 and TRBJ2-7; D unresolved. This CDR3 is built from 10 residues. Germline V lookup: CDR1 SNHLY, CDR2 FYNNEI. V gave up 10 bases and J gave up 2 bases, with 6 bases separating them. The CDR3 here is CATRPYEQYF. CDR3 sequence (DNA): TGTGCCACCCGTCCCTACGAGCAGTACTTC. Combining the CDR3 with reference TRBV2 and TRBJ2-7 gives the whole variable domain EPEVTQTPSHQVTQMGQEVILRCVPISNHLYFYWYRQILGQKVEFLVSFYNNEISEKSEIFDDQFSVERPDGSNFTLKIRSTKLEDSAMYFCATRPYEQYFGPGTRLTVT.